This passage covers 19 T cell receptor beta chains from one sample sequenced in a study of T-cell reconstitution after alpha-beta-depleted transplantation in children. A library of TCRbeta sequences, prepared with unique molecular identifiers, was generated. Via MiXCR, TCRdb re-called the PCR reads, giving one row per CDR3 protein. The table includes 120,000 or so distinct CDR3 sequences, roughly 23% detected once. The input for sequencing was PBMCs, mostly from graft donor cells, taken 180 days after TCRalphabeta/CD19-depleted stem cell transplant. Receptor source: a male patient aged 2-9 years who had a stem cell transplant for chronic granulomatous disease, so the T cells may come from the graft donor.

The rearrangement links TRBV5-1 to TRBJ2-1; the D call may be TRBD1 or TRBD2 (6 bases each). This CDR3 has 13 residues. CDR1 and CDR2 from the germline V gene are SGHRS and YFSETQ. V was shortened by 3 bases and J by 6 bases, with 10 bases between the two germline ends. The CDR3 nucleotides read TGCGCCAGCAGCTGGGGGGCCAGCAATGAGCAGTTCTTC. Its translation is CASSWGASNEQFF.

This clonotype was detected many times. The V gene is TRBV20-1, the J gene TRBJ2-1; maybe TRBD2 (6 bases). Trimming took 0 bases from V and 2 from J, leaving 14 bases between them. CDR1 is DFQATT and CDR2 is SNEGSKA in the germline V gene (reference sequence). The CDR3 runs to 16 residues. CDR3 sequence (DNA): TGCAGTGCTAGAGATACCCGGGACTTAGCCTACAATGAGCAGTTCTTC. Translation gives CSARDTRDLAYNEQFF.

This clonotype was counted many times. V gene TRBV12-3 or TRBV12-4 combines with J gene TRBJ2-5; D is unresolved. The CDR3 consists of 16 residues. V dropped 5 bases and J dropped 2 bases, with 18 bases sitting between them. The CDR3 sequence is CASSPPSASIQETQYF. DNA of the CDR3: TGTGCCAGCAGTCCCCCATCGGCTAGTATACAAGAGACCCAGTACTTC.

Only one count was recorded for this clonotype. V is TRBV7-9 and J is TRBJ2-1; D is uncertain. This CDR3 is 12 amino acids long. The germline CDR1 and CDR2 sequences are SEHNR and FQNEAQ (reference sequence). Trimming took 7 bases from V and 5 from J, leaving 9 bases between them. CDR3 loop: CASNSFHNEQFF. DNA for the CDR3: TGTGCCAGCAACTCATTCCACAATGAGCAGTTCTTC.

The V and J genes are TRBV10-3 and TRBJ2-1; 13 nucleotides align to TRBD2. Trimming at V came to 4 bases and at J to 9 bases, leaving 6 bases not matched to a gene. CDR1 and CDR2 from the germline V gene are ENHRY and SYGVKD. This CDR3 spans 15 amino acids. CDR3 in amino acids: CAISAGLAGAGEQFF. The CDR3 nucleotides read TGTGCCATCAGTGCAGGACTAGCGGGGGCTGGTGAGCAGTTCTTC.

This clonotype was counted a few times. The chain joins TRBV7-9 to TRBJ2-3; 11 positions agree with TRBD1. The CDR3 contains 16 residues. Germline CDR1 SEHNR, CDR2 FQNEAQ (reference sequence). The trim removed 5 bases at V and 3 bases at J, leaving 7 bases unmatched. CDR3 nucleotides: TGTGCCAGCAGCCTAACCGGGACAGGGGGAACAGATACGCAGTATTTT. Translating gives CASSLTGTGGTDTQYF.

V usage is TRBV9 and J usage is TRBJ2-7; TRBD2 aligns across 8 bases. Germline V lookup: CDR1 SGDLS, CDR2 YYNGEE. CDR3 length: 16 amino acids. Trimming cost V 4 bases and J 3 bases; bases outside gene matches: 12. As DNA, the CDR3 is TGTGCCAGCAGCATTCGAGCGGGAGTTGGCTTCTACGAGCAGTACTTC. It encodes CASSIRAGVGFYEQYF.

V is TRBV20-1 and J is TRBJ2-2; the match to TRBD1 covers 7 bases. The CDR3 extends over 13 amino acids. Losses at the gene ends were 3 bases for V and 4 bases for J; bases not matched to a gene: 2. Germline-derived CDR1 and CDR2 are DFQATT and SNEGSKA (reference sequence). Here the CDR3 DNA reads TGCAGTGCTAGGACAGGGTTCACCGGGGAGCTGTTTTTT. Amino acid sequence: CSARTGFTGELFF.

A word on this clonotype: One end of the junction is discordant with germline, which a read error may explain. This chain connects TRBV5-5 to TRBJ2-1; D remains ambiguous. Germline CDR1 reads SGHKS; CDR2 reads YYEKEE (reference sequence). This CDR3 is 14 amino acids long. The CDR3, as DNA: TGTGCCATCAGCTTCGGCCTAGTCTTCAATGAGCAGTTCTTC. As protein: CAISFGLVFNEQFF.

The chain couples TRBV21-1 to TRBJ2-2; the listed D gene, TRBD2, was not tested against the DNA. TRBV21-1 is given as a pseudogene. The CDR3 is made up of 17 amino acids. The CDR3 is CASSKGEGQSYTGELFF. The CDR3, as DNA: TGTGCCAGCAGCAAAGGCGAAGGGCAGTCGTACACCGGGGAGCTGTTTTTT.

In this sample, this clonotype turned up a few times. The chain joins TRBV29-1 to TRBJ2-2, with a possible D match to TRBD2 (5 bases). V was cut by 2 bases and J by 1 base, with 11 bases left in between. Looked up from germline, CDR1 is SQVTM and CDR2 is ANQGSEA. The CDR3 runs to 15 residues. The CDR3 reads CSVEWTQENTGELFF. The DNA for the CDR3 is TGCAGCGTTGAATGGACTCAGGAGAACACCGGGGAGCTGTTTTTT.

In its sample, this clonotype was seen many times. The chain has TRBV12-3 or TRBV12-4 and TRBJ2-2; a weak D match, TRBD2 (6 bases). Trimming pared 7 bases from V and 0 bases from J, leaving 18 bases between. This CDR3 is 17 amino acids long. CDR3 in DNA: TGTGCCAGCATTAGTTCGTGGGGGGTACCGAACACCGGGGAGCTGTTTTTT. Protein: CASISSWGVPNTGELFF.

This clonotype was seen a few times. V usage is TRBV12-3 or TRBV12-4 and J usage is TRBJ2-4; either TRBD1 or TRBD2 may supply D (5 bases each). Deletions cut 5 bases from V and 9 bases from J, with 17 bases between. The CDR3 contains 14 residues. CDR3 sequence: CASSPGATTGIQYF. The CDR3 coding sequence is TGTGCCAGCAGTCCCGGGGCCACAACAGGCATTCAGTACTTC.

In its sample, this clonotype was seen a few times. The chain combines TRBV7-3 with TRBJ2-1, with TRBD1 matching over 7 bases. Looked up from germline, CDR1 is SGHTA and CDR2 is FQGTGA. After removal of 3 bases from V and 5 bases from J, the junction contained 4 bases not matched to a gene. The CDR3 runs 14 residues. Written as DNA, the CDR3 is TGTGCCAGCAGCTTTAGGGACAGAGACAATGAGCAGTTCTTC. Translation gives CASSFRDRDNEQFF.

This clonotype was recorded many times. The CDR3, as DNA: TGTGCCAGCAGCTTAGTTGGGGGGACCTACGAGCAGTACTTC. Amino acids: CASSLVGGTYEQYF. The chain recombines TRBV7-9 with TRBJ2-7, with D perhaps matching TRBD2 (6 bases). The germline V and J ends were trimmed by 1 base and 2 bases, with 9 bases remaining between them. Germline V lookup: CDR1 SEHNR, CDR2 FQNEAQ (reference sequence). The CDR3 consists of 14 residues. Complete variable domain (other parts from reference TRBV7-9 and TRBJ2-7): DTGVSQNPRHKITKRGQNVTFRCDPISEHNRLYWYRQTLGQGPEFLTYFQNEAQLEKSRLLSDRFSAERPKGSFSTLEIQRTEQGDSAMYLCASSLVGGTYEQYFGPGTRLTVT.

The chain joins TRBV7-9 to TRBJ1-2, with unresolved D. Germline V gene data show CDR1 as SEHNR and CDR2 as FQNEAQ (reference sequence). V dropped 8 bases and J dropped 2 bases, with 9 bases sitting between them. This CDR3 has 12 amino acids. The CDR3 sequence is CASHQENYGYTF. CDR3 bases: TGTGCCAGCCATCAGGAGAACTATGGCTACACCTTC.

This clonotype was found many times. The rearrangement joins TRBV9 to TRBJ2-1, with no clear D. CDR3 length equals 14 residues. Germline CDR1 reads SGDLS; CDR2 reads YYNGEE. The ends were cut back, 0 bases at V and 4 bases at J, with 8 bases in the middle. CDR3 protein: CASSVGTSYNEQFF. The CDR3 coding sequence is TGTGCCAGCAGCGTAGGCACTTCTTACAATGAGCAGTTCTTC.

Only a few counts were recorded for this clonotype. V is TRBV6-1 and J is TRBJ1-2; 8 bases line up with TRBD1. This CDR3 has 14 amino acids. V shed 6 bases, J shed 2 bases, and the junction held 5 bases outside the gene matches. In germline, CDR1 is MNHNS, CDR2 SASEGT. The CDR3 sequence: CASSRTGLNYGYTF. CDR3 in DNA: TGTGCCAGCAGCAGGACAGGGCTGAACTATGGCTACACCTTC.

In this sample, this clonotype turned up a few times. This chain links TRBV6-5 with TRBJ2-1; TRBD2 aligns across 7 bases. V lost 5 bases to trimming and J lost 9 bases; unmatched junction nucleotides: 16. Germline V gene lookup returns CDR1 MNHEY and CDR2 SVGAGI. This CDR3 region has 16 residues. The CDR3 region has the DNA TGTGCCAGCAGTAACCAGCGGGGTGCCCCGGATGGTGAGCAGTTCTTC. Translation gives CASSNQRGAPDGEQFF.